The next 25 T cell receptor beta chains were all read from a single sample in a study of T-cell memory formation after mild COVID-19. MiXCR, run by TCRdb on the 5' RACE reads, gives a single entry per CDR3 protein. The sample lists under 600,000 distinct CDR3 sequences, less than 25% seen once, with 7.5% to 9.5% in the top ten. Sequenced: PBMCs or a T cell subset sorted from them (not recorded which). These receptors originate from an adult woman who had mild COVID-19 (a few samples of this study predate the infection). Cell type and time point are not known.

With regard to this clonotype: The junction does not match germline at one end; this may be a read error. The chain links TRBV5-6 to TRBJ2-7; tentative D call: TRBD2 (6 bases). CDR1 and CDR2 (germline): SGHDT, YYEEEE. This CDR3 spans 13 amino acids. The CDR3 sequence is CASSSLTGTPGVF. The CDR3 nucleotides are TGTGCCAGCAGCTCCCTCACCGGGACTCCGGGAGTCTTC.

This chain connects TRBV24-1 to TRBJ2-3; D remains ambiguous. The CDR3 has 13 residues. V lost 6 bases to trimming and J lost 4 bases, with 10 bases between them. Germline CDR1 is KGHDR and CDR2 is SFDVKD. CDR3 nucleotide sequence: TGTGCCACCAGTCAGGCCGGCTCAGATACGCAGTATTTT. This codes for CATSQAGSDTQYF.

This clonotype turned up a few times. This chain uses TRBV7-9 with TRBJ2-2; 7 bases map to TRBD2. Germline-derived CDR1 and CDR2 are SEHNR and FQNEAQ (reference sequence). The ends lost 5 bases at V and 5 bases at J; junction bases unmatched: 11. This CDR3 spans 16 amino acids. The CDR3 here is CASSPPGGRRTGELFF. CDR3 sequence (DNA): TGTGCCAGCAGCCCGCCGGGCGGGAGAAGGACCGGGGAGCTGTTTTTT.

This clonotype has at least ten counts. The rearrangement joins TRBV25-1 to TRBJ1-1; 8 nucleotides align to TRBD1. Losses at the gene ends were 4 bases for V and 4 bases for J; bases not matched to a gene: 11. The CDR3 sequence is 16 residues long. CDR1 is MGHDK, CDR2 SYGVNS, per germline. CDR3 sequence reads: CASSVPGQEGSTEAFF. The DNA of the CDR3 is TGTGCCAGCAGTGTACCGGGACAGGAAGGAAGCACTGAAGCTTTCTTT.

The chain couples TRBV4-1 to TRBJ2-7, with D possibly matching TRBD2 (6 bases). Germline V gene lookup returns CDR1 MGHRA and CDR2 YSYEKL. This CDR3 region has 14 residues. The V gene lost 3 bases and the J gene lost 3 bases, with 12 bases spanning the gap. The DNA for the CDR3 is TGCGCCAGCAGCCAGGGACTTGCCTACTACGAGCAGTACTTC. Its translation: CASSQGLAYYEQYF.

This chain links TRBV19 with TRBJ2-7; possible D gene TRBD1, 5 bases. Per the germline V gene, CDR1 is LNHDA and CDR2 is SQIVND (reference sequence). This CDR3 has 13 residues. The V end lost 2 bases, the J end lost 3 bases, and 8 bases lay between the germline ends. The CDR3 coding sequence is TGTGCCAGTAGTATATCCAGGGTCTACGAGCAGTACTTC. Translating it yields CASSISRVYEQYF.

The chain employs TRBV5-1 and TRBJ2-1, with 7 bases aligning to TRBD1. Trimming took 4 bases from V and 4 from J; bases not matched to a gene: 8. CDR1 is SGHRS and CDR2 is YFSETQ in the germline V gene. The length of the CDR3 is 15 residues. For the CDR3, the DNA is TGCGCCAGCAGCGTCGGGACAGTACTATACAATGAGCAGTTCTTC. It is translated as CASSVGTVLYNEQFF.

The sample holds a few counts of this clonotype. The chain has TRBV12-3 or TRBV12-4 and TRBJ1-1; 9 bases are shared with TRBD1. V was clipped by 5 bases and J by 5 bases; unmatched bases: 6. The CDR3 loop spans 14 amino acids. CDR3 in amino acids: CASSDTGGITEAFF. The CDR3 DNA reads as TGTGCCAGCAGTGATACAGGGGGCATAACTGAAGCTTTCTTT.

This clonotype was seen repeatedly, ten times or more. The chain has TRBV29-1 and TRBJ2-5, with D perhaps TRBD1 (6 bases). The CDR3 is 12 amino acids. V shed 6 bases and J shed 2 bases, with 10 bases lying between them. The germline V gene encodes CDR1 SQVTM and CDR2 ANQGSEA. CDR3 in DNA: TGCAGCGTAGGACAGCTTCAAGAGACCCAGTACTTC. Encoded protein: CSVGQLQETQYF. Drawing the rest from reference TRBV29-1 and TRBJ2-5, the complete variable domain is SAVISQKPSRDICQRGTSLTIQCQVDSQVTMMFWYRQQPGQSLTLIATANQGSEATYESGFVIDKFPISRPNLTFSTLTVSNMSPEDSSIYLCSVGQLQETQYFGPGTRLLVL.

In this sample, this clonotype turned up many times. This chain links TRBV18 with TRBJ2-3, with a possible D match to TRBD2 (6 bases). The CDR3 runs to 15 residues. V was pared by 1 base and J by 1 base, with 9 bases between. The V gene's germline CDR1 is KGHSH and CDR2 LQKENI. The CDR3 loop reads CASSPRWGGTDTQYF. The CDR3 coding sequence is TGTGCCAGCTCACCACGATGGGGGGGCACAGATACGCAGTATTTT.

This clonotype was seen ten or more times. The rearrangement uses TRBV3-1 and TRBJ2-1; D is unresolved. V was trimmed by 0 bases and J by 4 bases, leaving 4 bases between them. The CDR3 length is 13 residues. In germline, CDR1 is LGHDT, CDR2 YNNKEL (reference sequence). CDR3: CASSQDRYNEQFF. CDR3 nucleotide sequence: TGTGCCAGCAGCCAAGACAGATACAATGAGCAGTTCTTC.

This clonotype was recorded a few times. The chain recombines TRBV5-1 with TRBJ2-2, with TRBD2 as a possible D gene (6 bases). Germline V CDR1 and CDR2: SGHRS, YFSETQ. Trimming shortened V by 6 bases and J by 3 bases, and 12 bases separated the two germline ends. This CDR3 has 14 residues. The CDR3 coding sequence is TGCGCCAGCAAGGAGGGTGCGGACACCGGGGAGCTGTTTTTT. It is translated as CASKEGADTGELFF.

This clonotype has more than one count but fewer than ten. This sequence joins TRBV6-2 or TRBV6-3 and TRBJ2-1, with 12 bases aligning to TRBD1. CDR3 length: 15 amino acids. Germline CDR1 MNHEY, CDR2 SVGEGT. J was trimmed by 6 bases and V by 2 bases; bases with no gene match: 2. CDR3 in amino acids: CASSYGTGGLNEQFF. CDR3 sequence (DNA): TGTGCCAGCAGTTACGGGACAGGGGGCCTCAATGAGCAGTTCTTC.

The chain links TRBV12-3 or TRBV12-4 to TRBJ1-4; the D is unclear. This CDR3 has 13 amino acids. Trimming took off 6 bases at V and 8 bases at J, with 13 bases between the two ends. The CDR3 loop is CASRNYQKEKLFF. As DNA, the CDR3 is TGTGCCAGCAGGAATTATCAGAAAGAAAAACTGTTTTTT.

This clonotype was seen only a few times. The chain uses TRBV5-6 and TRBJ2-3; D call uncertain. The V gene's germline CDR1 is SGHDT and CDR2 YYEEEE. The germline V and J ends were trimmed by 6 bases and 11 bases, with 25 bases remaining between them. The CDR3 is made up of 15 amino acids. For the CDR3, the DNA is TGTGCCAGCACCACCCCCTACCTGGAAGGGAAGGGGCAGTATTTT. Protein product: CASTTPYLEGKGQYF.

The CDR3 DNA reads TGTGCCAGCAGCCTGATCCTCACGAACTCCTACGAGCAGTACTTC. The encoded protein is CASSLILTNSYEQYF. The chain joins TRBV6-2 or TRBV6-3 to TRBJ2-7; D gene ambiguous. Trimming pared 6 bases from V and 0 bases from J, leaving 15 bases between. CDR3 size: 15 residues. Germline CDR1 MNHEY, CDR2 SVGEGT.

CDR3 nucleotides: TGTGCCAGCAGCTTGTTACCGGGGGTGAACACTGAAGCTTTCTTT. Protein sequence: CASSLLPGVNTEAFF. This chain uses TRBV5-8 with TRBJ1-1, with D maybe TRBD1 (5 bases). This CDR3 spans 15 amino acids. The V end lost 1 base, the J end lost 0 bases, and 10 bases lay between the germline ends. Germline V gene lookup returns CDR1 SGHTS and CDR2 YDEGEE. The full variable domain, rest sourced from reference TRBV5-8 and TRBJ1-1, is EAGVTQSPTHLIKTRGQQATLRCSPISGHTSVYWYQQALGLGLQFLLWYDEGEERNRGNFPPRFSGRQFPNYSSELNVNALELEDSALYLCASSLLPGVNTEAFFGQGTRLTVV.

CDR3 sequence reads: CASSERVGELFF. As DNA, the CDR3 is TGTGCCAGCAGTGAAAGGGTCGGGGAGCTGTTTTTT. The chain has TRBV2 and TRBJ2-2; unclear D gene. Germline V gene lookup returns CDR1 SNHLY and CDR2 FYNNEI. V was cut by 2 bases and J by 7 bases, with 5 bases left in between. The CDR3 extends over 12 amino acids.

This clonotype has only one observation. The genes are TRBV28 and TRBJ2-5; TRBD1 is a possible D gene (5 bases). Germline-derived CDR1 and CDR2 are MDHEN and SYDVKM. This CDR3 comprises 14 residues. Between the trimmed V and J ends, which lost 4 bases and 2 bases, there was a span of 11 bases. The CDR3 bases are TGTGCCAGCAGTTCATGGGCAGGGCAAGAGACCCAGTACTTC. It translates to CASSSWAGQETQYF.

The J gene is TRBJ2-1, the V gene TRBV18; 8 bases fit TRBD1. Germline values: CDR1 KGHSH, CDR2 LQKENI. V lost 3 bases to trimming and J lost 6 bases; unmatched junction nucleotides: 10. The CDR3 runs 16 residues. The CDR3, as DNA: TGTGCCAGCTCACCGAGTCTTCAGGGGGCAAGCAATGAGCAGTTCTTC. This translates into CASSPSLQGASNEQFF.

The rearrangement joins TRBV6-5 to TRBJ1-2; 9 bases are a match to TRBD1. Trimming took 4 bases from V and 7 from J; bases not matched to a gene: 10. Looked up from germline, CDR1 is MNHEY and CDR2 is SVGAGI. The CDR3 loop spans 15 amino acids. CDR3 sequence reads: CASSFDRGLAVGYTF. CDR3 bases: TGTGCCAGCAGTTTCGACAGGGGGTTGGCGGTTGGCTACACCTTC.

The chain couples TRBV5-1 to TRBJ1-1; TRBD1 might be the D (6 bases). The germline V gene encodes CDR1 SGHRS and CDR2 YFSETQ. The V gene lost 0 bases and the J gene lost 6 bases, with 12 bases spanning the gap. This CDR3 contains 14 residues. The CDR3, as DNA: TGCGCCAGCAGCTTGGATCGGGGGGCGGCTGAAGCTTTCTTT. This gives the protein CASSLDRGAAEAFF.

This clonotype was observed a handful of times. This sequence joins TRBV20-1 and TRBJ2-5; D gene uncertain. Germline CDR1 is DFQATT and CDR2 is SNEGSKA (reference sequence). V dropped 6 bases and J dropped 1 base, with 15 bases sitting between them. CDR3 size: 14 residues. CDR3 coding DNA: TGCAGTGCACCTTGGAGTTCCCGCCAAGAGACCCAGTACTTC. Its protein product is CSAPWSSRQETQYF.

This clonotype was seen only a few times. The CDR3 is CASSHGDVSNEKLFF. As DNA, the CDR3 is TGCGCCAGCAGCCACGGGGACGTGTCTAATGAAAAACTGTTTTTT. The chain employs TRBV4-1 and TRBJ1-4; D might be TRBD1 (5 bases). Germline CDR1 is MGHRA and CDR2 is YSYEKL. The CDR3 has 15 amino acids. Trimming took off 3 bases at V and 3 bases at J, with 11 bases between the two ends.

V gene TRBV7-8 combines with J gene TRBJ2-1; a weak D match, TRBD2 (6 bases). The germline V gene has CDR1 SGHVS and CDR2 FQNEAQ. This CDR3 region has 16 residues. Between the trimmed V and J ends, which lost 2 bases and 3 bases, there was a span of 14 bases. CDR3 in DNA: TGTGCCAGCAGCTTATCCTCGGGAGTCGGCTACAATGAGCAGTTCTTC. Amino acid sequence: CASSLSSGVGYNEQFF.